Below, 18 T cell receptor beta chains from the same sample are listed, as sequenced in a study of shared clonotypes between healthy human individuals. Produced via immunoSEQ multiplex PCR; TCRdb's table is partial and in-frame only. The table lists about 1 million clones, roughly 70% of them singletons, with nearly 1.5% in the top ten. The sample comprised memory CD4+ T cells sorted from blood. Indicated subset: CD45RA-negative fraction. The source of these receptors is a young man in good health.

CDR3 sequence (DNA): TGCGCCAGCAGCTCAGGGGTCCCCCCCTACGAGCAGTACTTC. Translation gives CASSSGVPPYEQYF. The chain recombines TRBV5-1 with TRBJ2-7; the D gene is possibly TRBD1 (6 bases). Trimming removed 3 bases at V and 2 bases at J, with 12 bases between. Germline V gene lookup returns CDR1 SGHRS and CDR2 YFSETQ. The CDR3 totals 14 residues.

This sequence joins TRBV5-5 and TRBJ2-7; TRBD1 or TRBD2 may be the D gene (5 bases each). The V end was cut by 0 bases, the J end by 2 bases, with 12 bases between. The CDR3 is 15 residues long. Germline V gene data show CDR1 as SGHKS and CDR2 as YYEKEE (reference sequence). The CDR3 sequence is CASSLVGRMTYEQYF. CDR3 nucleotides: TGTGCCAGCAGCTTGGTGGGACGGATGACCTACGAGCAGTACTTC.

In this sample, this clone turned up many times. The sample has other DNA sequences that encode this CDR3 too. The V and J genes are TRBV20-1 and TRBJ2-7, with unresolved D. V lost 6 bases to trimming and J lost 4 bases, with 10 bases between them. Looked up from germline, CDR1 is DFQATT and CDR2 is SNEGSKA (reference sequence). The CDR3 has 11 residues. CDR3 nucleotide sequence: TGCAGTGCCCCAGGCGCTTACGAGCAGTACTTC. It is translated as CSAPGAYEQYF.

V and J are TRBV7-9 and TRBJ1-6; weak D call: TRBD1 (5 bases). Trimming left V 1 base short and J 10 bases short, with 26 bases between. The CDR3 is 19 residues long. Germline CDR1 is SEHNR and CDR2 is FQNEAQ (reference sequence). The CDR3 region has the DNA TGTGCCAGCAGCTTAGTCCTTGGCGGACGGGCCCTGGGGGGATCACCCCTCCACTTT. Encoded protein: CASSLVLGGRALGGSPLHF.

This clone was seen a handful of times. The rearrangement uses TRBV5-6 and TRBJ1-6; D remains unclear. The CDR3 runs to 12 residues. The V and J ends lost 2 bases and 9 bases respectively, with 6 bases between them. Per the germline V gene, CDR1 is SGHDT and CDR2 is YYEEEE. The CDR3 sequence: CASSFPSSPLHF. As DNA, the CDR3 is TGTGCCAGCAGCTTCCCCAGTTCACCCCTCCACTTT.

This chain uses TRBV4-2 with TRBJ2-2; weak D call: TRBD1 (5 bases). Trimming stripped 9 bases from V and 2 bases from J, with 13 bases between. The CDR3 runs 14 residues. Germline V CDR1 and CDR2: LGHNA, YNFKEQ. This chain's CDR3 is CASRQFSNTGELFF. CDR3 bases: TGTGCCAGTAGACAGTTCTCAAACACCGGGGAGCTGTTTTTT.

V and J are TRBV7-8 and TRBJ1-6, with 7 positions matching TRBD1. The CDR3 covers 15 residues. Germline values: CDR1 SGHVS, CDR2 FQNEAQ. V shed 4 bases, J shed 10 bases, and the junction held 10 bases outside the gene matches. CDR3 nucleotides: TGTGCCAGCAGCTCCGTTACAGGGGTGAGATCACCCCTCCACTTT. Protein product: CASSSVTGVRSPLHF.

This clone came up many times. V gene TRBV7-8 combines with J gene TRBJ2-3; 7 bases align to TRBD2. The CDR3 is made up of 15 amino acids. CDR1 is SGHVS, CDR2 FQNEAQ, per germline. The junction had 4 bases not matched to a gene; V was cut back by 3 bases and J by 1 base. CDR3 bases: TGTGCCAGCAGCTTTTTCGCGGGAGGCACAGATACGCAGTATTTT. This sequence encodes CASSFFAGGTDTQYF.

The gene calls are TRBV5-1 and TRBJ2-7; 7 bases map to TRBD1. The V and J ends lost 2 bases and 0 bases, in that order; junction bases with no gene match: 8. This CDR3 is built from 16 residues. Germline V gives CDR1 SGHRS, CDR2 YFSETQ. The CDR3 region is CASSFYLQGSSYEQYF. CDR3 bases: TGCGCCAGCAGCTTCTACTTACAGGGGAGCTCCTACGAGCAGTACTTC.

The chain uses TRBV11-3 and TRBJ2-3; D is undetermined. Germline CDR1 SGHNT, CDR2 YENEEA. CDR3 size: 16 residues. The germline V and J ends were trimmed by 0 bases and 0 bases, with 10 bases remaining between them. CDR3: CASSLELGGSTDTQYF. CDR3 sequence (DNA): TGTGCCAGCAGCTTAGAACTCGGCGGCAGCACAGATACGCAGTATTTT.

The V gene is TRBV29-1, the J gene TRBJ1-1; no firm D call. There are 12 residues in the CDR3. In germline, CDR1 is SQVTM, CDR2 ANQGSEA. Trimming shortened V by 3 bases and J by 8 bases, and 13 bases separated the two germline ends. CDR3: CSVDRLRREAFF. The CDR3 bases are TGCAGCGTTGATCGCCTGCGTCGGGAAGCTTTCTTT. Complete variable domain (other parts from reference TRBV29-1 and TRBJ1-1): SAVISQKPSRDICQRGTSLTIQCQVDSQVTMMFWYRQQPGQSLTLIATANQGSEATYESGFVIDKFPISRPNLTFSTLTVSNMSPEDSSIYLCSVDRLRREAFFGQGTRLTVV.

This clone has a handful of counts. This sequence joins TRBV11-2 and TRBJ2-3; possibly TRBD2 for D (5 bases). CDR1 and CDR2 from the germline V gene are SGHAT and FQNNGV. The CDR3 loop spans 13 amino acids. Trimming removed 0 bases from V and 4 bases from J, with 5 bases in between. CDR3 sequence: CASSLDGADTQYF. CDR3 bases: TGTGCCAGCAGCTTAGACGGGGCAGATACGCAGTATTTT.

The gene calls are TRBV5-1 and TRBJ1-4; a weak D match, TRBD1 (6 bases). In germline, CDR1 is SGHRS, CDR2 YFSETQ. The CDR3 loop spans 16 amino acids. V was clipped by 4 bases and J by 9 bases, with 22 bases between them. The CDR3 region is CASSAGDPTGRKKLFF. CDR3 sequence (DNA): TGCGCCAGCAGCGCAGGGGACCCAACAGGGCGAAAAAAACTGTTTTTT.

V gene TRBV5-1 combines with J gene TRBJ2-7; 7 bases are shared with TRBD1. There are 15 residues in the CDR3. Germline V gene sequence: CDR1 SGHRS, CDR2 YFSETQ. V was pared by 2 bases and J by 3 bases, with 8 bases of the junction left unmatched. The CDR3 DNA is TGCGCCAGCAGCTTTGCTGGGGGACAGAGCTACGAGCAGTACTTC. This sequence encodes CASSFAGGQSYEQYF.

V and J are TRBV6-5 and TRBJ1-6; 8 nucleotides align to TRBD1. The junction had 4 bases not matched to a gene; V was cut back by 6 bases and J by 6 bases. This CDR3 has 14 residues. The germline V gene has CDR1 MNHEY and CDR2 SVGAGI. CDR3: CASRVGQANSPLHF. For the CDR3, the DNA is TGTGCCAGCAGGGTGGGACAGGCTAATTCACCCCTCCACTTT.

J is TRBJ2-3 and V is TRBV5-1, with 13 bases lining up with TRBD2. This CDR3 comprises 17 residues. The trim removed 3 bases at V and 2 bases at J, leaving 6 bases unmatched. Per germline, CDR1 SGHRS and CDR2 YFSETQ. The CDR3 reads CASSSGTSGISTDTQYF. DNA for the CDR3: TGCGCCAGCAGCTCCGGGACTAGCGGGATATCCACAGATACGCAGTATTTT.

The chain joins TRBV9 to TRBJ2-5; no definite D call. CDR1 and CDR2 from the germline V gene are SGDLS and YYNGEE. Trimming stripped 0 bases from V and 5 bases from J, with 17 bases between. This CDR3 spans 16 amino acids. The CDR3 loop is CASSVGWNSRPETQYF. In nucleotides, the CDR3 is TGTGCCAGCAGCGTAGGTTGGAACTCGCGTCCGGAGACCCAGTACTTC.

The chain uses TRBV2 and TRBJ2-1; TRBD2 matches 7 bases. CDR1 SNHLY and CDR2 FYNNEI come from the germline V gene. J gave up 10 bases and V 8 bases, and 11 bases lay outside the gene matches. This CDR3 comprises 13 residues. CDR3 coding DNA: TGTGCCAGCGGACGGTATGCGGGGGACGAGCAGTTCTTC. It encodes CASGRYAGDEQFF.